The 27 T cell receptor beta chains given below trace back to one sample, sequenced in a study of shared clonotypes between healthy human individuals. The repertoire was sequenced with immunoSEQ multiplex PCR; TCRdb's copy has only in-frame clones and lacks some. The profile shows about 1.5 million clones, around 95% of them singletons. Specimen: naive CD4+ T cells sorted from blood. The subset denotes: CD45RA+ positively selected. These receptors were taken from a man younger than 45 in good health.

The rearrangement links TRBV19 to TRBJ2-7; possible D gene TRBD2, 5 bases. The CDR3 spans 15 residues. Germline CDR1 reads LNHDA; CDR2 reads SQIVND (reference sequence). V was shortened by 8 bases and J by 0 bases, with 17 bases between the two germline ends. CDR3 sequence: CASSGGLTTSYEQYF. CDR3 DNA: TGTGCCAGTTCAGGAGGACTTACCACCTCCTACGAGCAGTACTTC.

CDR3 DNA: TGTGCCAGCAGTTCTCCTTTTCGGACAGGGGGCACTGAAGCTTTCTTT. This translates into CASSSPFRTGGTEAFF. This chain joins TRBV27 and TRBJ1-1; TRBD1 aligns across 10 bases. The junction had 9 bases not matched to a gene; V was cut back by 4 bases and J by 4 bases. This CDR3 has 16 amino acids. Per germline, CDR1 MNHEY and CDR2 SMNVEV (reference sequence).

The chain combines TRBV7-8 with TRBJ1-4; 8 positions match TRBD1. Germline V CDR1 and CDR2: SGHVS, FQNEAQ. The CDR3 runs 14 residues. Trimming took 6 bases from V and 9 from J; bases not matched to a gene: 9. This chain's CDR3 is CASSFSGGWQKLFF. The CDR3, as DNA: TGTGCCAGCAGTTTTTCAGGGGGCTGGCAAAAACTGTTTTTT.

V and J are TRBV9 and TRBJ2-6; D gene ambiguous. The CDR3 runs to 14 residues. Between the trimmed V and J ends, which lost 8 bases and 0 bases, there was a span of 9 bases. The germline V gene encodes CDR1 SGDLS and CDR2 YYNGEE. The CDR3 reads CASQWGSGANVLTF. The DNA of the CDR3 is TGTGCCAGTCAGTGGGGCTCTGGGGCCAACGTCCTGACTTTC.

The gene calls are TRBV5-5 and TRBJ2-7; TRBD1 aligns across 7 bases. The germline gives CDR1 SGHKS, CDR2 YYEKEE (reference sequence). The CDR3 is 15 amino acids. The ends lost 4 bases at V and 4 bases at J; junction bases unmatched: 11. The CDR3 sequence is CASSTTTGVGYEQYF. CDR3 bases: TGTGCCAGCAGCACGACAACAGGGGTCGGGTACGAGCAGTACTTC.

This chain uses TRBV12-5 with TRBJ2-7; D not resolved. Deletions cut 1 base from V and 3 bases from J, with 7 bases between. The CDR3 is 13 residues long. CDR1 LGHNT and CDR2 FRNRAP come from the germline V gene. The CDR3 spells CASGLEGFYEQYF. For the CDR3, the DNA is TGTGCTAGTGGTTTGGAGGGATTCTACGAGCAGTACTTC.

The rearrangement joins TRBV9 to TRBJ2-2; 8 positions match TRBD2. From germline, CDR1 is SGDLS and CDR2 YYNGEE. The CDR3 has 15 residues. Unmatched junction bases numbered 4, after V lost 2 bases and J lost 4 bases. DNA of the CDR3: TGTGCCAGCAGCGTCCCGGGAGGGCCCACCGGGGAGCTGTTTTTT. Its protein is CASSVPGGPTGELFF. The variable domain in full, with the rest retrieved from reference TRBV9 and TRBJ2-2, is DSGVTQTPKHLITATGQRVTLRCSPRSGDLSVYWYQQSLDQGLQFLIQYYNGEERAKGNILERFSAQQFPDLHSELNLSSLELGDSALYFCASSVPGGPTGELFFGEGSRLTVL.

The CDR3 sequence is CASSLAGQDNEQFF. CDR3 in DNA: TGCGCCAGCAGCTTGGCGGGACAGGACAATGAGCAGTTCTTC. V and J are TRBV5-1 and TRBJ2-1; TRBD1 matches 8 bases. The CDR3 is 14 residues long. CDR1 is SGHRS and CDR2 is YFSETQ in the germline V gene. The ends lost 0 bases at V and 5 bases at J; junction bases unmatched: 1.

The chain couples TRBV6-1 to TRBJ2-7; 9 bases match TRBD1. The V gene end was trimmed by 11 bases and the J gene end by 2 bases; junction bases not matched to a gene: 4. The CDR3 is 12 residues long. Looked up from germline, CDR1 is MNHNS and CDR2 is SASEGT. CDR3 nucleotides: TGTGCCGTGGGACAGGGTCCCTACGAGCAGTACTTC. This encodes CAVGQGPYEQYF.

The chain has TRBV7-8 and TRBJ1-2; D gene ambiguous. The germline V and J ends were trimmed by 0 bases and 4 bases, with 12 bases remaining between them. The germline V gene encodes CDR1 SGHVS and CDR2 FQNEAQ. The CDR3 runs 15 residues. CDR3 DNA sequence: TGTGCCAGCAGCTTAGCCGCCGGGGTGCTCTATGGCTACACCTTC. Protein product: CASSLAAGVLYGYTF. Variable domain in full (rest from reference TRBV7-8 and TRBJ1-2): GAGVSQSPRYKVAKRGQDVALRCDPISGHVSLFWYQQALGQGPEFLTYFQNEAQLDKSGLPSDRFFAERPEGSVSTLKIQRTQQEDSAVYLCASSLAAGVLYGYTFGSGTRLTVV.

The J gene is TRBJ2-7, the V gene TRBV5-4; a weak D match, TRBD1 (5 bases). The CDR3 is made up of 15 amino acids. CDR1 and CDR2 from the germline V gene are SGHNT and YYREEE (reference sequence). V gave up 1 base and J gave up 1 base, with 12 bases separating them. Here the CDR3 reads CASSLRNTGSYEQYF. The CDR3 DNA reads TGTGCCAGCAGCTTGAGAAATACAGGTTCCTACGAGCAGTACTTC. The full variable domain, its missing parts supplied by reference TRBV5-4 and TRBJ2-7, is ETGVTQSPTHLIKTRGQQVTLRCSSQSGHNTVSWYQQALGQGPQFIFQYYREEENGRGNFPPRFSGLQFPNYSSELNVNALELDDSALYLCASSLRNTGSYEQYFGPGTRLTVT.

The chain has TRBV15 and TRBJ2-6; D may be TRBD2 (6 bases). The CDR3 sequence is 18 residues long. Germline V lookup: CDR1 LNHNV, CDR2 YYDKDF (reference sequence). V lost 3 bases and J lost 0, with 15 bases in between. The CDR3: CATSSWAGLGSGANVLTF. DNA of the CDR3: TGTGCCACCAGCAGTTGGGCGGGGCTTGGCTCTGGGGCCAACGTCCTGACTTTC.

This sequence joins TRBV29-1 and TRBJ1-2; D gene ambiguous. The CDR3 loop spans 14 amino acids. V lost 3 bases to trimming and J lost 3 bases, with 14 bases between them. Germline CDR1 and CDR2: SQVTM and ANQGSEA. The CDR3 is CSVDRTATDYGYTF. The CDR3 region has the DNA TGCAGCGTTGACCGGACCGCCACTGACTATGGCTACACCTTC.

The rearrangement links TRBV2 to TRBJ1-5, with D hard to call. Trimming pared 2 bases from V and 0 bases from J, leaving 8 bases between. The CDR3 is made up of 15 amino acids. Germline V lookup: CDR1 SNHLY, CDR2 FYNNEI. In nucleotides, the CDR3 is TGTGCCAGCAGTGAACGGCCAGCTAGCAATCAGCCCCAGCATTTT. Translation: CASSERPASNQPQHF.

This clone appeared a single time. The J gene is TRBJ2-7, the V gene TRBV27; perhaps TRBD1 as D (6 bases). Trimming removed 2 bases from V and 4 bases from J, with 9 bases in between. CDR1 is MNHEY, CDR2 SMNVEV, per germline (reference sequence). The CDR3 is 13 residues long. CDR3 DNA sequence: TGTGCCAGCAGTTTAAACAGGGTGTACGAGCAGTACTTC. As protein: CASSLNRVYEQYF.

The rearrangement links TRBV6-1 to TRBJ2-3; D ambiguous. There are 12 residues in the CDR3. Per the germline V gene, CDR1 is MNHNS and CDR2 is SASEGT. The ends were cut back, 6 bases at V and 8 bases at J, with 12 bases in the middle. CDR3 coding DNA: TGTGCCAGCAGGATGGACCGTTCTACGCAGTATTTT. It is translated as CASRMDRSTQYF.

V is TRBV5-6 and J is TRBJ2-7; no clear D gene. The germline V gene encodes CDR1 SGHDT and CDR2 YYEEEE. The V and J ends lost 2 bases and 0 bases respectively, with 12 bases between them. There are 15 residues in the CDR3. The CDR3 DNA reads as TGTGCCAGCAGCTTTGCCGGAGACCTCTCCTACGAGCAGTACTTC. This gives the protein CASSFAGDLSYEQYF.

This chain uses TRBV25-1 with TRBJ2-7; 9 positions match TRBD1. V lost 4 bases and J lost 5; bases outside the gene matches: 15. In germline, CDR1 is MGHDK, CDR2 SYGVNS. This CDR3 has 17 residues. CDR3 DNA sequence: TGTGCCAGCAGTGTCCCCCGACAGGGGGGGATATCGGACGAGCAGTACTTC. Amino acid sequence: CASSVPRQGGISDEQYF.

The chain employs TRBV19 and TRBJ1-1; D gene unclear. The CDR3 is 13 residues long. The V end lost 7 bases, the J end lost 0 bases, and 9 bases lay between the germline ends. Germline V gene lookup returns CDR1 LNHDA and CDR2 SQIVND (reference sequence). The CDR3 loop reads CASKRNLNTEAFF. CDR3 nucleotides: TGTGCCAGTAAACGAAATTTGAACACTGAAGCTTTCTTT.

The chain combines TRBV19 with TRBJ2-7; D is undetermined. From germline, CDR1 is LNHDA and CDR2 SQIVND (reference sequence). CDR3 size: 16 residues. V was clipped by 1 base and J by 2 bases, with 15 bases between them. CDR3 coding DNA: TGTGCCAGTAGTATAGTTGGCGCCCGAGTCCCCTACGAGCAGTACTTC. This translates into CASSIVGARVPYEQYF. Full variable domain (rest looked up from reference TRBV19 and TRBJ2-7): DGGITQSPKYLFRKEGQNVTLSCEQNLNHDAMYWYRQDPGQGLRLIYYSQIVNDFQKGDIAEGYSVSREKKESFPLTVTSAQKNPTAFYLCASSIVGARVPYEQYFGPGTRLTVT.

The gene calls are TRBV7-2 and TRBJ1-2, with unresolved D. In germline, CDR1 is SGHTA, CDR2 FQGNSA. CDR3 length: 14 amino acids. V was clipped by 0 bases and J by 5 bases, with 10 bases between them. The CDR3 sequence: CASSLARGEYGYTF. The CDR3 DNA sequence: TGTGCCAGCAGCTTAGCGCGAGGCGAATATGGCTACACCTTC.

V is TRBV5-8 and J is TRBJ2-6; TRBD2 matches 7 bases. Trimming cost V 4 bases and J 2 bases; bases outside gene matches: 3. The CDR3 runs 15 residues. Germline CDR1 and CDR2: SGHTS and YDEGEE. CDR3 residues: CASSRGVAGANVLTF. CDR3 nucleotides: TGTGCCAGCAGCCGGGGGGTGGCTGGGGCCAACGTCCTGACTTTC.

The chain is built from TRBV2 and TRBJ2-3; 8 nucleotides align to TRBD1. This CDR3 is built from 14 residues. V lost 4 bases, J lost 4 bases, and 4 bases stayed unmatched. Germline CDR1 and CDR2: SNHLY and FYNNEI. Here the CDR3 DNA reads TGTGCCAGCAGTGCTGACAGGGGCCCAGATACGCAGTATTTT. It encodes CASSADRGPDTQYF.

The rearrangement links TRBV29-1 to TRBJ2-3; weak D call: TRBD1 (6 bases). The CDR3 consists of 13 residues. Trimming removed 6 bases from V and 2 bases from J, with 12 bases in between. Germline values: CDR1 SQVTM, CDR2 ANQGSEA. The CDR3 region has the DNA TGCAGCGTCGGGGACATATACACAGATACGCAGTATTTT. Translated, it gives CSVGDIYTDTQYF.

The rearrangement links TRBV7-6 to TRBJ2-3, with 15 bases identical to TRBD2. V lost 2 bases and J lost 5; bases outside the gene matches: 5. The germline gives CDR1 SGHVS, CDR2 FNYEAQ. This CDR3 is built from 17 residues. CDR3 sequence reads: CASSLSPGLAGGDTQYF. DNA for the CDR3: TGTGCCAGCAGCTTATCTCCGGGACTAGCGGGAGGAGATACGCAGTATTTT.

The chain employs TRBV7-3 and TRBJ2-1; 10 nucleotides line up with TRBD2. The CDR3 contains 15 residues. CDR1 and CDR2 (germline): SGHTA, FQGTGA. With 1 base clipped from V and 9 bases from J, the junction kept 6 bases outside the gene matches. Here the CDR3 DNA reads TGTGCCAGCAGCTTAATCAGCGGGAGGGAGGTTGAGCAGTTCTTC. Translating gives CASSLISGREVEQFF.

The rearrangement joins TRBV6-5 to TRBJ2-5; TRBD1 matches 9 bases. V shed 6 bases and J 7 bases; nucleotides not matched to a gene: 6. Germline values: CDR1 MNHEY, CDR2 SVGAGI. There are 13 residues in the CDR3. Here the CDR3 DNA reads TGTGCCAGCAGGGGACAGGGCAGTGTGACCCAGTACTTC. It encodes CASRGQGSVTQYF.